This record looks at one T cell receptor (beta chain) sequence and its context. The CDR3 sequence is 15 residues long. Trimming pared 1 base from V and 0 bases from J, leaving 7 bases between. Germline V lookup: CDR1 SEHNR, CDR2 FQNEAQ (reference sequence). Original methodology: Cell counts per sample came from amplifying reference gene primers. Sequenced by immunoSEQ multiplex PCR; TCRdb stores in-frame clones only, minus some. V, J and clone size are taken as reported in that table, and D and trimming were inferred from the DNA itself. Here the sample spans about 100,000 clones, approximately 86% being singletons. The data belong to a study of blood T cell repertoires in COVID-19. Study background: T cells, B-cell-depleted T cells, or PBMCs supplied cDNA or gDNA.

Material: peripheral blood. The source of this sequence is a human donor in a cohort sampled during active COVID-19. This chain joins TRBV7-9 and TRBJ1-5, with a tentative D call TRBD1 (5 bases). CDR3 nucleotide sequence: TGTGCCAGCAGCTTAGGGACAATTAGCAATCAGCCCCAGCATTTT. This encodes CASSLGTISNQPQHF.